Listed below are T cell receptor beta chains from one sample, sequenced in a study of OX40 agonist ivuxolimab in advanced cancers. Clones were read by immunoSEQ multiplex PCR, and TCRdb kept only the in-frame ones, dropping some. The profile shows approximately 77,000 clones, 91% of them singletons. The material sequenced was CD4+ or CD8+ T cells sorted from blood, taken in a trial of the OX40 agonist ivuxolimab. All receptors come from an adult with an advanced solid tumor such as melanoma, head and neck, liver or kidney cancer. CDR3s include the opening cysteine and the closing phenylalanine or tryptophan. Each record gives: D gene, clone size, J gene, V gene, CDR3 DNA, CDR3 protein. The D gene is left open where the match is weak. Clone size, where shown, is once, few, many, or a class for clones that have expanded.

TRBD1,.,TRBJ1-3,TRBV7-9,TGTGCCAGCAGACGACAGGGGTACTCTGGAAACACCATATATTTT,CASRRQGYSGNTIYF
TRBD1,.,TRBJ1-1,TRBV6-5,TGTGCCAGCAGTTTTGACAGGGAGAACACTGAAGCTTTCTTT,CASSFDRENTEAFF
TRBD2,.,TRBJ2-1,TRBV19,TGTGCCAGTAGTATCTCGGCTAGCGGGCATGAGCAGTTCTTC,CASSISASGHEQFF
TRBD1,.,TRBJ1-1,TRBV28,TGTGCCAGCAGTTTCGTCGGGACAGGGGGCTTTGGTACTGAAGCTTTCTTT,CASSFVGTGGFGTEAFF
TRBD1,.,TRBJ1-2,TRBV5-1,TGCGCCAGCAGCTTGGAAAACAGGGGGAGGAGTGGCTACACCTTC,CASSLENRGRSGYTF
.,.,TRBJ2-3,TRBV21-1,TGTGCCAGCAGCTGCACGACTAGCGGGAACACAGATACGCAGTATTTT,CASSCTTSGNTDTQYF
TRBD1,.,TRBJ1-2,TRBV2,TGTGCCAGCAGTGCGGACAGGGTGAGCTATGGCTACACCTTC,CASSADRVSYGYTF
.,once,TRBJ1-2,TRBV30,TGTGCCTGGAGGCTCCCAGGGTCGAGCTATGGCTACACCTTC,CAWRLPGSSYGYTF
TRBD2,.,TRBJ2-1,TRBV6-6,TGTGCCAGCAGTTACCCCGGGACTAGCGGAGGGAAGCAGTTCTTC,CASSYPGTSGGKQFF
.,once,TRBJ1-2,TRBV7-9,TGTGCCAGCAGCTTCAAGGGTCGGGAAGGCTACACCTTC,CASSFKGREGYTF
TRBD1,.,TRBJ2-7,TRBV7-2,TGTGCCAGCTCGGGACAGATCTCCGGATACGAGCAGTACTTC,CASSGQISGYEQYF
.,.,TRBJ1-1,TRBV27,TGTGCCAGCAAAGGCCCCGGGGGCACTGAAGCTTTCTTT,CASKGPGGTEAFF
TRBD1,.,TRBJ2-5,TRBV2,TGTGCCAGCCGGGCGGGCAGGGGGCGTGAGACCCAGTACTTC,CASRAGRGRETQYF
TRBD1,.,TRBJ2-5,TRBV5-1,TGCGCCAGCAGCTGGGACAGGCAAGAGACCCAGTACTTC,CASSWDRQETQYF
.,.,TRBJ2-3,TRBV4-1,TGCGCCAGCAGCCAAGAATTAGATACGCAGTATTTT,CASSQELDTQYF
.,.,TRBJ2-5,TRBV29-1,TGCAGCGGGGGGCACCAAGAGACCCAGTACTTC,CSGGHQETQYF
.,.,TRBJ2-7,TRBV25-1,TGTGCCACCAATGATCGGTCCGGGACAGGGACTAGGGAGCAGTACTTC,CATNDRSGTGTREQYF
.,.,TRBJ1-1,TRBV18,TGTGCCAGCTCACCCGGAGCAGAGAACACTGAAGCTTTCTTT,CASSPGAENTEAFF
TRBD2,.,TRBJ2-7,TRBV25-1,TGTGCCAGCAGTGGAGCGGGAAGAGTCTACGAGCAGTACTTC,CASSGAGRVYEQYF
TRBD2,once,TRBJ2-1,TRBV4-1,TGCGCCAGCAGCCAACAACTAGCGGTCTACAATGAGCAGTTCTTC,CASSQQLAVYNEQFF
.,.,TRBJ2-5,TRBV27,TGTGCCAGCAGTTTTTACGGCGGGAACGCACAAGAGACCCAGTACTTC,CASSFYGGNAQETQYF
.,.,TRBJ1-1,TRBV28,TGTGCCAGCGGCGACGGACCCACTGAAGCTTTCTTT,CASGDGPTEAFF
.,.,TRBJ1-1,TRBV19,TGTGCCAGTAGTATAGTTTCAAGGTGGGACATGAACACTGAAGCTTTCTTT,CASSIVSRWDMNTEAFF
.,.,TRBJ2-7,TRBV5-1,TGCGCCAGCAGCTTGGACGGGTCCTACGAGCAGTACTTC,CASSLDGSYEQYF
TRBD1,.,TRBJ1-2,TRBV19,TGTGCCAGTAGCATGAGGGTCGGGACAGGATTCTATGGCTACACCTTC,CASSMRVGTGFYGYTF
.,.,TRBJ2-7,TRBV6-6,TGTGCCAGCAGTTACCCCCCACAGGGCGACGAGCAGTACTTC,CASSYPPQGDEQYF
.,.,TRBJ2-7,TRBV6-5,TGTGCCAGCAGTTCTGGGACGACCTACGAGCAGTACTTC,CASSSGTTYEQYF
TRBD1,.,TRBJ2-7,TRBV6-1,TGTGCCAGCAGGGGTGATCAACAGGGGACCGAGCAGTACTTC,CASRGDQQGTEQYF
.,.,TRBJ1-1,TRBV30,TGTGCCTGGAGTGTAAACCAGGGTGCAAACACTGAAGCTTTCTTT,CAWSVNQGANTEAFF
.,.,TRBJ1-5,TRBV6-1,TGTGCCAGCACACTACAGGGCAGTCAGCCCCAGCATTTT,CASTLQGSQPQHF
.,.,TRBJ1-4,TRBV28,TGTGCCAGCAGTACGGAGTTATCTTTGTTTTTT,CASSTELSLFF
.,.,TRBJ2-3,TRBV6-5,TGTGCCAGCCGAATTGGCTCCCTCACCGCAGATACGCAGTATTTT,CASRIGSLTADTQYF
TRBD1,.,TRBJ1-5,TRBV28,TGTGCCTCAGGGGATTCAGGGACAGGCGTCTATCAGCCCCAGCATTTT,CASGDSGTGVYQPQHF
TRBD1,.,TRBJ2-4,TRBV29-1,TGCAGCGCTCAAGAGACAGGGGGATTAGCCAAAAACATTCAGTACTTC,CSAQETGGLAKNIQYF
.,.,TRBJ1-4,TRBV6-1,TGTGCCAGCAGTGAAGCACTGGGGAAGGGGAAACTGTTTTTT,CASSEALGKGKLFF
.,.,TRBJ1-1,TRBV7-2,TGTGCCAGCAGCGTTTATCGGTTGAACACTGAAGCTTTCTTT,CASSVYRLNTEAFF
TRBD2,.,TRBJ2-1,TRBV29-1,TGCAGCGCCGGTTGGGACTACTACAATGAGCAGTTCTTC,CSAGWDYYNEQFF
.,.,TRBJ2-1,TRBV7-9,TGTGCCAGCAGCCCGGACAGCAATGAGCAGTTCTTC,CASSPDSNEQFF
TRBD1,few,TRBJ1-1,TRBV18,TGTGCCAGCTCACGGGACAGGGGGCTGAACACTGAAGCTTTCTTT,CASSRDRGLNTEAFF
TRBD1,.,TRBJ2-7,TRBV6-1,TGTGCCAGCAGGACGGCCGGGACAGGGACTCGGGAGCAGTACTTC,CASRTAGTGTREQYF
TRBD1,.,TRBJ2-1,TRBV28,TGTGCCAGCAGCACCCGACAGGGTACTCAATCGGAGCAGTTCTTC,CASSTRQGTQSEQFF
.,.,TRBJ2-7,TRBV19,TGTGCCAGCCGGGACATGCTCTCCTACGAGCAGTACTTC,CASRDMLSYEQYF
.,.,TRBJ2-7,TRBV28,TGTGCCAGCATTGGCCGGCTATCCTACGAGCAGTACTTC,CASIGRLSYEQYF
TRBD1,.,TRBJ1-1,TRBV27,TGTGCCAGCATTAGATCTTTTATCGGGACAGGGATTTATCGAGCTTTCTTT,CASIRSFIGTGIYRAFF
.,.,TRBJ2-1,TRBV7-3,TGTGCCAGCAGCTTACCCCGGGGTGAGCAGTTCTTC,CASSLPRGEQFF
.,.,TRBJ2-7,TRBV19,TGTGCCAGTAGTACAGGTTCAGCTGGGGGAGAGCAGTACTTC,CASSTGSAGGEQYF
.,.,TRBJ2-1,TRBV7-2,TGTGCCAGCAGGAACCCGCCCGACAATGAGCAGTTCTTC,CASRNPPDNEQFF
.,.,TRBJ1-5,TRBV6-6,TGTGCCAGCTCCCACAGTCAAACGAATCAGCCCCAGCATTTT,CASSHSQTNQPQHF
.,.,TRBJ2-1,TRBV21-1,TGTGCCAGCAGCAAATTTGGCCCCCAGCCCATGGATGAGCAGTTCTTC,CASSKFGPQPMDEQFF